The 9 T cell receptor beta chains in this list originate from one sample, sequenced in a study of cytomegalovirus exposure and HLA in healthy donors (TCRdb year 2017). The method behind the library was the immunoSEQ multiplex PCR assay. TCRdb mirrors the immuneACCESS table, restricted to in-frame sequences. Some clones are absent from its copies; in checked studies, under half trace to an unresolved V gene, and the reason for the others is unknown. For this sample there are about 240,000 clones; approximately 83% appear just once. The ten largest clones capture roughly 1.2% of the sample. The source material was PBMCs. The receptor set was obtained from a woman aged 30 to 39 in good health and CMV-seropositive.

This clone was observed a handful of times. The J gene is TRBJ2-7, the V gene TRBV2; D is ambiguous. Per germline, CDR1 SNHLY and CDR2 FYNNEI. Trimming took 6 bases from V and 6 from J, leaving 9 bases between them. This CDR3 contains 11 residues. CDR3 nucleotide sequence: TGTGCCAGCAGGTATAGTGGCGAGCAGTACTTC. Encoded protein: CASRYSGEQYF.

This clone was counted a few times. The chain couples TRBV7-9 to TRBJ1-4; 7 nucleotides line up with TRBD1. CDR1 SEHNR and CDR2 FQNEAQ come from the germline V gene (reference sequence). V lost 5 bases to trimming and J lost 4 bases; unmatched junction nucleotides: 7. The CDR3 has 15 residues. Written as DNA, the CDR3 is TGTGCCAGCAGCGCAGGACAGGCTCATAATGAAAAACTGTTTTTT. Translation: CASSAGQAHNEKLFF. Full variable domain (outside the CDR3, taken from reference TRBV7-9 and TRBJ1-4): DTGVSQNPRHKITKRGQNVTFRCDPISEHNRLYWYRQTLGQGPEFLTYFQNEAQLEKSRLLSDRFSAERPKGSFSTLEIQRTEQGDSAMYLCASSAGQAHNEKLFFGSGTQLSVL.

CDR3 sequence (DNA): TGTGCCAGCAGCTTGGACAGTTACACTGAAGCTTTCTTT. This gives the protein CASSLDSYTEAFF. This sequence joins TRBV7-6 and TRBJ1-1; a possible D gene is TRBD1 (6 bases). Trimming removed 3 bases from V and 3 bases from J, with 8 bases in between. This CDR3 is 13 amino acids long. Germline values: CDR1 SGHVS, CDR2 FNYEAQ.

The chain has TRBV29-1 and TRBJ2-7; 8 nucleotides agree with TRBD2. The V and J ends lost 6 bases and 0 bases, in that order; junction bases with no gene match: 16. Germline V gene data show CDR1 as SQVTM and CDR2 as ANQGSEA. CDR3 length: 17 amino acids. The CDR3 nucleotides read TGCAGCGTGGCCGGGACTAGAATTGGTAACTTCTCCTACGAGCAGTACTTC. Translated, it gives CSVAGTRIGNFSYEQYF.

Comment on this clone: At one end the junction does not follow the germline gene, possibly because of a read error. The chain joins TRBV7-7 to TRBJ2-1, with 10 bases that match TRBD1. The CDR3 spans 13 residues. Germline lookup yields CDR1 SSHAT and CDR2 FNYEAQ (reference sequence). In DNA, the CDR3 is TGTGCTAGCAGCCGACAGGGGGCAAATGAGCAGTTCTTC. It is translated as CASSRQGANEQFF.

This CDR3 is CASSVGGTGASEQYF. CDR3 DNA: TGTGCCAGCAGCGTGGGGGGGACAGGGGCCAGCGAGCAGTACTTC. V is TRBV9 and J is TRBJ2-7; 10 bases line up with TRBD1. Germline CDR1 and CDR2: SGDLS and YYNGEE. This CDR3 region has 15 residues. The trim removed 2 bases at V and 6 bases at J, leaving 8 bases unmatched.

V and J are TRBV6-6 and TRBJ1-1; 7 nucleotides match TRBD1. After removal of 0 bases from V and 11 bases from J, the junction contained 9 bases not matched to a gene. Germline assignment: CDR1 MNHNY and CDR2 SVGAGI (reference sequence). This CDR3 has 14 amino acids. DNA for the CDR3: TGTGCCAGCAGTTACTCGGAGGGGGCGGACGCCGCTTTCTTT. As protein: CASSYSEGADAAFF.

V is TRBV7-8 and J is TRBJ1-3; a weak D match, TRBD1 (6 bases). CDR3 length equals 17 residues. The V and J ends lost 4 bases and 2 bases respectively, with 18 bases between them. CDR1 is SGHVS and CDR2 is FQNEAQ in the germline V gene. As DNA, the CDR3 is TGTGCCAGCAGCTCGCGCCTTTCAGGGGTGACTGGAAACACCATATATTTT. This codes for CASSSRLSGVTGNTIYF.

The rearrangement joins TRBV7-3 to TRBJ2-3; D may be TRBD1 (7 bases). This CDR3 is 15 amino acids long. Trimming stripped 5 bases from V and 2 bases from J, with 14 bases between. Germline V gene lookup returns CDR1 SGHTA and CDR2 FQGTGA. The CDR3 DNA is TGTGCCAGCAGCCCTCAGGGGGGAAACACAGATACGCAGTATTTT. Its translation is CASSPQGGNTDTQYF.